These 5 T cell receptor beta chains share one sample of origin, sequenced in a study of blood T cell repertoires in COVID-19. The protocol was immunoSEQ multiplex PCR, while the TCRdb copy is restricted to in-frame clones and leaves out a portion. This sample has under 250,000 clones, with roughly 86% found just once. Input material: peripheral blood. The receptors were gathered from a woman aged 55-70 years with acute or convalescent COVID-19.

The CDR3 loop reads CALKEGPGQNEQFF. The CDR3 DNA sequence: TGTGCTCTCAAGGAGGGCCCCGGTCAGAATGAGCAGTTCTTC. The chain has TRBV30 and TRBJ2-1, with a weak D call TRBD2 (6 bases). The CDR3 runs 14 residues. Germline CDR1 GTSNPN, CDR2 SVGIG (reference sequence).

V is TRBV3-1 (or the pseudogene TRBV3-2) and J is TRBJ2-1, with D maybe TRBD1 (5 bases). Per germline, CDR1 LGHDT and CDR2 YNNKEL (reference sequence). Trimming cost V 0 bases and J 1 base, with 7 bases left between them. The CDR3 has 15 residues. The DNA for the CDR3 is TGTGCCAGCAGCCAAGACAGGGCTTCCTACAATGAGCAGTTCTTC. It codes for CASSQDRASYNEQFF.

The chain carries TRBV5-1 and TRBJ2-5; 8 nucleotides line up with TRBD2. J lost 5 bases, V lost 1 base, and 10 bases had no gene match. CDR1 SGHRS and CDR2 YFSETQ come from the germline V gene. The CDR3 sequence is 16 residues long. The CDR3 DNA reads as TGCGCCAGCAGCTTGTCCCCGGGGGGGGGAACCGAGACCCAGTACTTC. Amino acid sequence: CASSLSPGGGTETQYF.

The rearrangement uses TRBV28 and TRBJ2-7, with D possibly TRBD1 on 6 matching bases. In germline, CDR1 is MDHEN, CDR2 SYDVKM. Trimming removed 7 bases at V and 2 bases at J, with 12 bases between. CDR3 length: 13 residues. CDR3 sequence: CASNPGQPYEQYF. Here the CDR3 DNA reads TGTGCCAGCAACCCGGGACAACCCTACGAGCAGTACTTC.

The gene calls are TRBV24-1 and TRBJ2-3; D is ambiguous. The CDR3 totals 14 residues. Looked up from germline, CDR1 is KGHDR and CDR2 is SFDVKD. V gave up 4 bases and J gave up 0 bases, with 7 bases separating them. CDR3 sequence (DNA): TGTGCCACCAGTGAAGCCCGGAGCACAGATACGCAGTATTTT. Translation gives CATSEARSTDTQYF.